The subject of this entry is one T cell receptor (beta chain). This sample was taken from a study of CD8 T cells in Susac syndrome. This CDR3 is built from 14 residues. The ends were cut back, 0 bases at V and 8 bases at J, with 11 bases in the middle. In germline, CDR1 is SGHTS, CDR2 YDEGEE. The multiple sclerosis controls were treatment-naive patients with relapsing-remitting disease that was stable or active. Random hexamers were used to reverse transcribe the RNA input (roughly 0.5 to 1 ug). Each CDR3 protein gets one entry after TCRdb re-called the immunoSEQ multiplex PCR reads with MiXCR. Of a few hundred thousand distinct CDR3 sequences listed, 85% are singletons.

The source material was CD8+ T cells from PBMCs. V is TRBV5-8 and J is TRBJ1-4; a possible D gene is TRBD1 (5 bases). The clonotype originates from a human donor with multiple sclerosis. The CDR3 sequence: CASSLVGVPEKLFF. CDR3 nucleotide sequence: TGTGCCAGCAGCTTGGTGGGGGTTCCAGAAAAACTGTTTTTT.